This is a list of T cell receptor beta chains from one sample in a study of blood T cell repertoires in COVID-19. The assay was immunoSEQ multiplex PCR, and TCRdb's table has in-frame clones only and misses some. The sample comprises under 350,000 clones, 85% of which are singletons, and approximately 12% rests with the top ten. Input material: peripheral blood. These receptors were collected from a human donor in a cohort sampled during active COVID-19. CDR3s leave out the opening cysteine and the closing phenylalanine or tryptophan.

v_call	j_call	cdr3_length	cdr3_aa
TRBV18	TRBJ1-2	12	ASSPGSGQGEYT
TRBV15	TRBJ2-1	10	ATSRDLERQV
TRBV5-1	TRBJ2-7	14	ASTRGGAGGRYEQY
TRBV11-2	TRBJ1-4	12	ASSLTPGTGTVF
TRBV9	TRBJ2-5	13	ASSPYVGWEETQY
TRBV28	TRBJ1-3	13	ASSYPTGTGNTIY
TRBV7-9	TRBJ2-3	11	ASNPGVTDTQY
TRBV28	TRBJ1-2	11	ASSFGANYGYT
TRBV2	TRBJ1-5	16	ASTRGVLGGNGNQPQH
TRBV18	TRBJ2-3	11	ASSPSSTDTQY
TRBV6-1	TRBJ2-6	13	ASSEMPGGANVLT
TRBV14	TRBJ1-6	11	ASSQVLSSPLH
TRBV6-6	TRBJ2-3	14	ASSYPLSGRLDTQY
TRBV3-1/TRBV3-2	TRBJ1-6	12	ASSHGGANSPLH
TRBV7-2	TRBJ2-3	12	ASSLLRGTDTQY
TRBV6-1	TRBJ1-5	14	ASRERQGRSNQPQH
TRBV28	TRBJ1-5	13	ASRGGGNPNQPQH
TRBV7-9	TRBJ2-7	12	ASSLAGGAYEQY
TRBV19	TRBJ1-5	12	ASSSDRNNQPQH
TRBV3-1/TRBV3-2	TRBJ2-1	14	ASSQAGTSGTNEQF
TRBV6-6	TRBJ2-7	12	ASSNSGSRNEQY
TRBV7-2	TRBJ2-7	15	ASSLALAGGFGYEQY
TRBV27	TRBJ2-2	13	ASSLRGRDTGELF
TRBV6-6	TRBJ2-1	10	ASSFSTQEQF
TRBV27	TRBJ2-7	11	ASSATQGDEQY
TRBV5-6	TRBJ1-2	13	ASRYRVSGGYGYT
TRBV7-3	TRBJ2-1	13	ASSLTGQGRHEQF
TRBV24-1	TRBJ2-1	14	ATSDPTSGSYNEQF
TRBV19	TRBJ2-1	13	ASRLLAAQRDEQF
TRBV10-2	TRBJ1-1	12	ASSEEVPNTEAF
TRBV10-3	TRBJ1-5	13	AISEGQGAGQPQH
TRBV7-6	TRBJ2-2	11	ATREGLTGELF